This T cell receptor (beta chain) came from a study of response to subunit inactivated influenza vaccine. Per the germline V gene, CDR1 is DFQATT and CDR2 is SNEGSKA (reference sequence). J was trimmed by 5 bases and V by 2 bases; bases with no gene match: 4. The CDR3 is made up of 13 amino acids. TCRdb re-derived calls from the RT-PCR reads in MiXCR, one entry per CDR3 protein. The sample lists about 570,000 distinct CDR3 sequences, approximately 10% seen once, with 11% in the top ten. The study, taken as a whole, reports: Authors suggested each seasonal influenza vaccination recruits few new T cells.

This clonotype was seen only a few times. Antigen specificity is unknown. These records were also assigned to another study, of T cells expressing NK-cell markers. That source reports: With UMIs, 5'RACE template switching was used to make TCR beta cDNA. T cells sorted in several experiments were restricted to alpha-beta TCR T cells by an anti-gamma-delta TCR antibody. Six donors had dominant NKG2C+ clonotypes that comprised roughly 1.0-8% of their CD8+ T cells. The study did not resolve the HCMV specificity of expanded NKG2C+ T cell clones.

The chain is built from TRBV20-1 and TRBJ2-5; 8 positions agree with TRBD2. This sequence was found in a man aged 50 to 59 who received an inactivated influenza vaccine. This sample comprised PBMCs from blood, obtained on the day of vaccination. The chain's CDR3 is CSARSGLGETQYF. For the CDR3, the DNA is TGCAGTGCTAGATCGGGACTAGGGGAGACCCAGTACTTC.